One and the same sample provided the 20 T cell receptor beta chains below, sequenced in a study of cytomegalovirus exposure and HLA in healthy donors. With 60 Vbeta and 13 Jbeta primers, the PCR was carried out. Using immunoSEQ multiplex PCR, the repertoire was profiled, and TCRdb retains in-frame clones only, with some absent. The sample gives fewer than 85,000 clones, roughly 79% of which show up once; 4.5% to 7% is in the top ten. Sequenced input: PBMCs. These receptors all stem from a male donor in good health and CMV-seropositive.

The J gene is TRBJ1-3, the V gene TRBV7-9, with unresolved D. Per the germline V gene, CDR1 is SEHNR and CDR2 is FQNEAQ (reference sequence). There are 17 residues in the CDR3. Trimming removed 4 bases from V and 0 bases from J, with 16 bases in between. The CDR3 here is CASSSRVFTDSGNTIYF. CDR3 DNA: TGTGCCAGCAGCTCCCGGGTATTCACCGACTCTGGAAACACCATATATTTT. Full variable domain (rest looked up from reference TRBV7-9 and TRBJ1-3): DTGVSQNPRHKITKRGQNVTFRCDPISEHNRLYWYRQTLGQGPEFLTYFQNEAQLEKSRLLSDRFSAERPKGSFSTLEIQRTEQGDSAMYLCASSSRVFTDSGNTIYFGEGSWLTVV.

The DNA of the CDR3 is TGTGCCAGCAGCCCTCTGCCGTCCCACGAGCAGTACTTC. The encoded protein is CASSPLPSHEQYF. The chain uses TRBV7-9 and TRBJ2-5; unclear D gene. The closer fit of TRBJ2-7 to the DNA end suggests the J call may be wrong. The CDR3 covers 13 residues. Germline CDR1 is SEHNR and CDR2 is FQNEAQ (reference sequence).

The rearrangement links TRBV14 to TRBJ1-2, with D unresolved. Trimming removed 4 bases at V and 6 bases at J, with 15 bases between. Germline CDR1 is SGHDN and CDR2 is FVKESK. There are 14 residues in the CDR3. CDR3 coding DNA: TGTGCCAGCAGCCGCGGTGCGGGGAGGCATGGCTACACCTTC. It encodes CASSRGAGRHGYTF.

The gene calls are TRBV7-2 and TRBJ2-1, with 10 bases matching TRBD1. Germline V gene sequence: CDR1 SGHTA, CDR2 FQGNSA. The CDR3 covers 14 residues. Trimming at V came to 5 bases and at J to 9 bases, leaving 7 bases not matched to a gene. The CDR3 nucleotides read TGTGCCAGCAGCCGAACCGGGACAGGGGTTGAGCAGTTCTTC. Its translation: CASSRTGTGVEQFF.

The chain is built from TRBV2 and TRBJ2-3; 8 bases are a match to TRBD1. This CDR3 is built from 12 residues. The germline V gene encodes CDR1 SNHLY and CDR2 FYNNEI. Losses at the gene ends were 6 bases for V and 4 bases for J; bases not matched to a gene: 0. Written as DNA, the CDR3 is TGTGCCAGCAGGGACAGGGCAGATACGCAGTATTTT. It yields the protein CASRDRADTQYF.

J is TRBJ1-1 and V is TRBV4-1; the D gene is possibly TRBD1 (5 bases). Trimming took 6 bases from V and 1 from J, leaving 12 bases between them. From germline, CDR1 is MGHRA and CDR2 YSYEKL. CDR3 length: 14 amino acids. Here the CDR3 reads CASREAGGNTEAFF. CDR3 DNA: TGCGCCAGCAGGGAGGCGGGGGGGAACACTGAAGCTTTCTTT.

The chain recombines TRBV5-1 with TRBJ1-4, with D hard to call. CDR1 and CDR2 from the germline V gene are SGHRS and YFSETQ. The germline V and J ends were trimmed by 5 bases and 0 bases, with 14 bases remaining between them. The length of the CDR3 is 16 residues. The CDR3 reads CASRFDRGATNEKLFF. The CDR3 DNA sequence: TGCGCCAGCAGATTCGACCGAGGCGCAACTAATGAAAAACTGTTTTTT.

The chain uses TRBV6-5 and TRBJ1-6; 10 bases fit TRBD1. Germline loops: CDR1 MNHEY, CDR2 SVGAGI. Losses at the gene ends were 7 bases for V and 8 bases for J; bases not matched to a gene: 8. The CDR3 sequence is 15 residues long. CDR3: CASKDRGLPHSPLHF. DNA for the CDR3: TGTGCCAGCAAAGACAGGGGGCTCCCCCATTCACCCCTCCACTTT.

The V gene is TRBV7-6, the J gene TRBJ2-5; 10 nucleotides agree with TRBD1. The end of the DNA fits TRBJ2-7 better, so the J call may be wrong. CDR1 and CDR2 from the germline V gene are SGHVS and FNYEAQ. CDR3 length: 15 amino acids. For the CDR3, the DNA is TGTGCCAGCAGCTCCGGGACAGGGGATTCCTACGAGCAGTACTTC. Translated: CASSSGTGDSYEQYF.

The chain is built from TRBV27 and TRBJ1-5, with D unresolved. This CDR3 has 14 amino acids. With 6 bases removed from V and 5 bases from J, the gap between germline ends came to 14 bases. CDR1 is MNHEY and CDR2 is SMNVEV in the germline V gene (reference sequence). CDR3 region: CASSRLFGDQPQHF. CDR3 DNA: TGTGCCAGCAGCCGATTGTTCGGTGATCAGCCCCAGCATTTT.

The V call is TRBV28, the J call TRBJ2-2, with D hard to call. Trimming left V 8 bases short and J 4 bases short, with 8 bases between. The germline V gene encodes CDR1 MDHEN and CDR2 SYDVKM. CDR3 length equals 12 residues. In DNA form, the CDR3 reads TGTGCCAGCCTACAGACCACCGGGGAGCTGTTTTTT. Translating gives CASLQTTGELFF.

The chain joins TRBV5-1 to TRBJ2-2; 7 bases fit TRBD2. The CDR3 runs 14 residues. Trimming removed 4 bases from V and 7 bases from J; junction bases left unmatched: 7. Per the germline V gene, CDR1 is SGHRS and CDR2 is YFSETQ. CDR3 loop: CASSGGGPIGELFF. DNA of the CDR3: TGCGCCAGCAGCGGGGGAGGGCCTATCGGGGAGCTGTTTTTT.

This clone showed up just once. The CDR3 is CASSSNSPLHF. The CDR3 DNA reads TGTGCCAGCAGCTCCAATTCACCCCTCCACTTT. The chain combines TRBV6-1 with TRBJ1-6; D unclear. CDR1 is MNHNS, CDR2 SASEGT, per germline. The V end was cut by 6 bases, the J end by 7 bases, with 4 bases between. This CDR3 spans 11 amino acids.

This clone was detected a few times. The rearrangement joins TRBV10-3 to TRBJ2-2; 9 nucleotides match TRBD2. The CDR3 is 15 residues long. The trim removed 6 bases at V and 6 bases at J, leaving 8 bases unmatched. CDR1 ENHRY and CDR2 SYGVKD come from the germline V gene. The CDR3 region is CAISLAGTLSGELFF. In DNA, the CDR3 is TGTGCCATCAGCCTAGCGGGAACCCTTTCCGGGGAGCTGTTTTTT.

This clone was recorded a few times. The chain links TRBV5-4 to TRBJ1-5; 8 positions match TRBD1. This CDR3 has 13 amino acids. Trimming removed 4 bases from V and 4 bases from J; junction bases left unmatched: 1. Germline CDR1 is SGHNT and CDR2 is YYREEE (reference sequence). CDR3 sequence: CASSTGGNQPQHF. The CDR3 coding sequence is TGTGCCAGCAGCACAGGGGGGAATCAGCCCCAGCATTTT.

V usage is TRBV9 and J usage is TRBJ1-1; D is undetermined. Trimming cost V 2 bases and J 3 bases, with 14 bases left between them. The CDR3 runs 15 residues. Germline V gene lookup returns CDR1 SGDLS and CDR2 YYNGEE. This CDR3 reads CASSVEVEGYTEAFF. CDR3 DNA sequence: TGTGCCAGCAGCGTCGAGGTGGAGGGCTACACTGAAGCTTTCTTT.

The chain links TRBV10-3 to TRBJ1-4; 9 nucleotides match TRBD1. Trimming cost V 2 bases and J 7 bases; bases outside gene matches: 2. The CDR3 is 14 amino acids. Germline V gives CDR1 ENHRY, CDR2 SYGVKD. The CDR3 DNA reads as TGTGCCATCAGTGAGACAGGGGGCGTTGAAAAACTGTTTTTT. Translation: CAISETGGVEKLFF.

This chain joins TRBV19 and TRBJ1-1; D gene uncertain. The CDR3 is 11 residues long. Germline CDR1 and CDR2: LNHDA and SQIVND (reference sequence). Trimming cost V 10 bases and J 1 base, with 7 bases left between them. CDR3 coding DNA: TGTGCCACCAACAAGAACACTGAAGCTTTCTTT. It yields the protein CATNKNTEAFF. Variable domain in full (rest from reference TRBV19 and TRBJ1-1): DGGITQSPKYLFRKEGQNVTLSCEQNLNHDAMYWYRQDPGQGLRLIYYSQIVNDFQKGDIAEGYSVSREKKESFPLTVTSAQKNPTAFYLCATNKNTEAFFGQGTRLTVV.

This clone has just a few counts. The chain links TRBV20-1 to TRBJ2-5; the D gene is possibly TRBD1 (6 bases). The CDR3 covers 11 residues. Germline V gene sequence: CDR1 DFQATT, CDR2 SNEGSKA (reference sequence). Trimming pared 2 bases from V and 14 bases from J, leaving 15 bases between. CDR3 loop: CSARTQGRGYF. CDR3 DNA sequence: TGCAGTGCTAGAACCCAAGGCAGGGGCTACTTC.

This sequence joins TRBV5-6 and TRBJ1-2; D gene ambiguous. The CDR3 has 14 amino acids. Germline CDR1 and CDR2: SGHDT and YYEEEE. V was pared by 0 bases and J by 4 bases, with 10 bases between. The CDR3 spells CASSLAGGGYGYTF. The CDR3 bases are TGTGCCAGCAGCTTGGCAGGAGGAGGCTATGGCTACACCTTC. Full variable domain (rest looked up from reference TRBV5-6 and TRBJ1-2): DAGVTQSPTHLIKTRGQQVTLRCSPKSGHDTVSWYQQALGQGPQFIFQYYEEEERQRGNFPDRFSGHQFPNYSSELNVNALLLGDSALYLCASSLAGGGYGYTFGSGTRLTVV.